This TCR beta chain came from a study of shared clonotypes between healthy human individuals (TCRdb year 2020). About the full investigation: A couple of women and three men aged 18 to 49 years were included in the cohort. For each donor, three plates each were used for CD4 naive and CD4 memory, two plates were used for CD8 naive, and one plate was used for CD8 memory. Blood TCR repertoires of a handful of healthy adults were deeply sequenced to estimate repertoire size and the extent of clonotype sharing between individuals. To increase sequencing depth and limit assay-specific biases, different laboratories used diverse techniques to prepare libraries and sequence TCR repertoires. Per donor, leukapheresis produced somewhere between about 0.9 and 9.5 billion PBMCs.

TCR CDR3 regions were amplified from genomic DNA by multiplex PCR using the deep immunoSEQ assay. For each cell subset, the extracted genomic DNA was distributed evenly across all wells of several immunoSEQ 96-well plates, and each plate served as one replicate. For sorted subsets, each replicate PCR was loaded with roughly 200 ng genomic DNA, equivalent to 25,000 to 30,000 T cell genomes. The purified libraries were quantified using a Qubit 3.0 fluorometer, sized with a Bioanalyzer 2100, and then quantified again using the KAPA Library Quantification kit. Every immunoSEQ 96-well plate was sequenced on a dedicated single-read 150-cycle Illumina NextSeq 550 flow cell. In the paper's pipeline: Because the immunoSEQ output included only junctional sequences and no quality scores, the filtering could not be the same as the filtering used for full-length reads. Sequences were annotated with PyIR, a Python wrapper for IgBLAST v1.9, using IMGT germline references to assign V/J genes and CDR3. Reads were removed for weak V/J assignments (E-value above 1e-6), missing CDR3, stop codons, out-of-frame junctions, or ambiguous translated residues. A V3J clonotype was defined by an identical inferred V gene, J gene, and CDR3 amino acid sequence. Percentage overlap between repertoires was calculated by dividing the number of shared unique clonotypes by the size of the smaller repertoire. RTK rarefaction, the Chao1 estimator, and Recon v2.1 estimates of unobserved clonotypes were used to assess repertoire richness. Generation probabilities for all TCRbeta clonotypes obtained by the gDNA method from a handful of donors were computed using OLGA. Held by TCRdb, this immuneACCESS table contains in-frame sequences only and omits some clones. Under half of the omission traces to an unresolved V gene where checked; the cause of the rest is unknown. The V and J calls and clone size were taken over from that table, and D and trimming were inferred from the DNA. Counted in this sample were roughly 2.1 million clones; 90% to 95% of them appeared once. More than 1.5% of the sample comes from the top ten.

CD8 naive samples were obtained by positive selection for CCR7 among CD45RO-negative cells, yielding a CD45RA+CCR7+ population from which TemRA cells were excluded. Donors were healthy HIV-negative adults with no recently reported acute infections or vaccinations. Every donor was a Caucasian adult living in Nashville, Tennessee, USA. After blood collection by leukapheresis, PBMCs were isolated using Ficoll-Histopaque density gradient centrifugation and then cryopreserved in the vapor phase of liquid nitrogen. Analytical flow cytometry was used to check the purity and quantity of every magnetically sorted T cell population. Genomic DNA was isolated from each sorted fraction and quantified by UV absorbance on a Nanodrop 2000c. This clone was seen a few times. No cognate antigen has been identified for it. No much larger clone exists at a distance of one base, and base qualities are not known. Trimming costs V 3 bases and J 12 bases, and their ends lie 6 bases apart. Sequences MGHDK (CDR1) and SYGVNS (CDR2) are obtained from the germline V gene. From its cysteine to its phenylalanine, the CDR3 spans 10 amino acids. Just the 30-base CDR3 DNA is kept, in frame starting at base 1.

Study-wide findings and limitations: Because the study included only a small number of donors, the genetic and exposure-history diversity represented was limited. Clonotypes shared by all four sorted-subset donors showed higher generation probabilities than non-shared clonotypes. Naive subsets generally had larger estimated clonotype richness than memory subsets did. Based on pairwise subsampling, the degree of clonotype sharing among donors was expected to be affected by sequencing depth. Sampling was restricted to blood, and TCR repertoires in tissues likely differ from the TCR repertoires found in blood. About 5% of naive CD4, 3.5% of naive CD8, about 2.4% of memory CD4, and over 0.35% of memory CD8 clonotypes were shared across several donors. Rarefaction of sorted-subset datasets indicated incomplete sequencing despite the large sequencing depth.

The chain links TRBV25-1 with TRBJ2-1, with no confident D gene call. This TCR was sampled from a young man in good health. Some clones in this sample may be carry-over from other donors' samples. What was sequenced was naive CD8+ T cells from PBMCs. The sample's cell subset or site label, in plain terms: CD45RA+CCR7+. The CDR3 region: CASSDLVQFF. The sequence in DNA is TGTGCCAGCAGTGATCTCGTGCAGTTCTTC. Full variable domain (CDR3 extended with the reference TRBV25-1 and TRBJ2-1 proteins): EADIYQTPRYLVIGTGKKITLECSQTMGHDKMYWYQQDPGMELHLIHYSYGVNSTEKGDLSSESTVSRIRTEHFPLTLESARPSHTSQYLCASSDLVQFFGPGTRLTVL.